This is a list of T cell receptor beta chains from one sample in a study of regulatory T cells in long-lasting Graves disease. TCRdb recomputed calls from the multiplex PCR reads with MiXCR, one row per CDR3 protein. The sample contains 400,000 to 500,000 distinct CDR3 sequences, 21% of which appear only once. This material consisted of peripheral blood mononuclear cells (PBMCs), taken when the disease was refractory, from a patient treated with antithyroid drugs. These receptors were collected from a female donor with Graves disease. CDR3s include the opening cysteine and the closing phenylalanine or tryptophan. D genes are given only for firm matches. A row's size may be missing; if present it is once, few, many or a size class.

cdr3_nt cdr3_aa j_call v_call d_call clone_size
TGTGCCAGCAGTCTACTCACAGATACGCAGTATTTT CASSLLTDTQYF TRBJ2-3 TRBV28 . few
TGTGCCAGCAGCGTCACTAGCGGTACCGGGGAGCTGTTTTTT CASSVTSGTGELFF TRBJ2-2 TRBV7-9 TRBD2 few
TGCGCCAGCAAGGAGAGCTCCTACAATGAGCAGTTCTTC CASKESSYNEQFF TRBJ2-1 TRBV5-1 . .
TGTGCCAGCAGGGATAAGAGTAACGAGCAGTACTTC CASRDKSNEQYF TRBJ2-7 TRBV2 . many
TGTGCCAGCAGCTTAGAGTTGGGACCGGCAACCTACGAGCAGTACTTC CASSLELGPATYEQYF TRBJ2-7 TRBV7-9 . .
TGTGCCAGCAGTTTGGCTACCGTGGGCAGGGGCTCGGACATTCAGTACTTC CASSLATVGRGSDIQYF TRBJ2-4 TRBV28 . many
TGCAGTGCTCCCCCTTCGCATAGGCAGCCGTACGAGCAGTACTTC CSAPPSHRQPYEQYF TRBJ2-7 TRBV20-1 . few
TGTGCCAGCAGGACCGGGACACTCGAGGATGGAGGAAAACTGTTTTTT CASRTGTLEDGGKLFF TRBJ1-4 TRBV6-1 . many
TGTGCCAGCAGCCTACTGGAGACCGGGGAGCTGTTTTTT CASSLLETGELFF TRBJ2-2 TRBV7-3 . .
TGTGCCAGTAGTAGCCGACAGGGGGTCATTCCAAATGAGCAGTTCTTC CASSSRQGVIPNEQFF TRBJ2-1 TRBV19 TRBD1 many
TGTGCCAGCAGCTTGAATAAGGAATCCTGGAACTTC CASSLNKESWNF TRBJ2-7 TRBV5-6 . .
TGCAGCGTCGCTGGACAGAACTATGGCTACACCTTC CSVAGQNYGYTF TRBJ1-2 TRBV29-1 . few
TGTGCCAGCAGACCGGTTGGACAACTAGACGCTCCTGAAGCTTTCTTT CASRPVGQLDAPEAFF TRBJ1-1 TRBV7-6 . many
TGTGCCATCAAGGCGACGGGAGCCGGGGAGCTGTTTTTT CAIKATGAGELFF TRBJ2-2 TRBV10-3 . many
TGTGCCAGCAGTCCGTCGGGCGGCAGGGTTGGGACCCAGTACTTC CASSPSGGRVGTQYF TRBJ2-5 TRBV28 . many
TGCAGTGCTAGAACGGGACAGGGGGCGTACGAGCAGTACTTC CSARTGQGAYEQYF TRBJ2-7 TRBV20-1 TRBD1 .
TGTGCCAGCAGCTGGGGACAGGGAGGGAGTGAAGCTTTCTTT CASSWGQGGSEAFF TRBJ1-1 TRBV5-4 TRBD1 .
TGCAGTGCTACCCCCCCAGCGGGATCTAATTCACCCCTCCACTTT CSATPPAGSNSPLHF TRBJ1-6 TRBV20-1 . few
TGTGCCAGCGATATTGGAGCGGGGCCTAACTACGAGCAGTACTTC CASDIGAGPNYEQYF TRBJ2-7 TRBV6-1 TRBD2 .
TGTGCCAGCAGCCACCCGGGACTAGCGGGAGTGTCGGCTAGGGCAATGTGGAGGAATGAGCAGTTCTTC CASSHPGLAGVSARAMWRNEQFF TRBJ2-1 TRBV28 TRBD2 .
TGTGCCAGCAGTTTTTTACTAGCGGCGTACAATGAGCAGTTCTTC CASSFLLAAYNEQFF TRBJ2-1 TRBV28 TRBD2 .
TGTGCCAGTCGCCGGGAGGGATCCTACAATGAGCAGTTCTTC CASRREGSYNEQFF TRBJ2-1 TRBV19 TRBD2 .
TGTGCCAGCAGTTTAGTTGGCCTCCTTAATTCACCCCTCCACTTT CASSLVGLLNSPLHF TRBJ1-6 TRBV27 . many
TGTGCCAGCAGCCAGTGGGGGCGGAACACTGAAGCTTTCTTT CASSQWGRNTEAFF TRBJ1-1 TRBV28 . few
TGTGCCAGCATCACAAGCGGGCTAGCGGGAGGGAAGACCGGGGAGCTGTTTTTT CASITSGLAGGKTGELFF TRBJ2-2 TRBV28 TRBD2 many
TGCAGTGCGGTCTTTCGGACTAGCGATTACGAGCAGTACTTC CSAVFRTSDYEQYF TRBJ2-7 TRBV20-1 TRBD2 .
TGCGCCAGCAGCTTGGACGGGACAGGGGAAAACACCATATATTTT CASSLDGTGENTIYF TRBJ1-3 TRBV5-1 TRBD1 .
TGTGCCAGCTCACGATCGACCGGTCAGGATGGCTACACCTTC CASSRSTGQDGYTF TRBJ1-2 TRBV18 . .
TGTGCCAGTAGTATCGGGCTAGCGAGAACCAACCTTTACGAGCAGTACTTC CASSIGLARTNLYEQYF TRBJ2-7 TRBV19 . .
TGTGCCAGCCTATCCCTAGCGGGAGCTAGCACAGATACGCAGTATTTT CASLSLAGASTDTQYF TRBJ2-3 TRBV2 TRBD2 .
TGTGCCATCAACCAGGGGTCCGGCTACGAGCAGTACTTC CAINQGSGYEQYF TRBJ2-7 TRBV28 . many
TGTGCCAGCAGTAAACAGGGGACTGAAGCTTTCTTT CASSKQGTEAFF TRBJ1-1 TRBV2 TRBD1 many
TGTGCCAGTAGTCAGAACGGACAGGGGGCCTGGAACGAGCAGTACTTC CASSQNGQGAWNEQYF TRBJ2-7 TRBV19 TRBD1 .
TGTGCCTGGGACCGGGACAGGGTAAATCAGCCCCAGCATTTT CAWDRDRVNQPQHF TRBJ1-5 TRBV30 TRBD1 many
TGTGCCAGCAGTGACTGGGAGCGGGAGGGTTCCACCTACGAGCAGTACTTC CASSDWEREGSTYEQYF TRBJ2-7 TRBV6-1 TRBD2 many
TGTGCCAGCAGACCGACATCTCTCTATGGCTACACCTTC CASRPTSLYGYTF TRBJ1-2 TRBV5-6 . few
TGTGCCAGCAGCACTAGCCCCTCCTACGAGCAGTACTTC CASSTSPSYEQYF TRBJ2-7 TRBV7-2 . .
TGTGCCAGCAGTTTAGGGACAGGGGGGGACTACGAGCAGTACTTC CASSLGTGGDYEQYF TRBJ2-7 TRBV5-1 TRBD1 many
TGTGCCAGCAGTGAGGTGGCCCCCAACTCCTACAATGAGCAGTTCTTC CASSEVAPNSYNEQFF TRBJ2-1 TRBV2 . few
TGTGCCAGCAGCCTCCTAGCGGGAGCCGACGTTGAGCAGTTCTTC CASSLLAGADVEQFF TRBJ2-1 TRBV2 TRBD2 many
TGTGCCAGCAGTGACGGACAGCTAAGCACAGATACGCAGTATTTT CASSDGQLSTDTQYF TRBJ2-3 TRBV2 . .
TGTGCCAGCAGGCCCCCGTGGGCGAGGGACGAGCAGTACTTC CASRPPWARDEQYF TRBJ2-7 TRBV28 . many
TGTGCCAGCAGTTTACTTCGTACCTACGAGCAGTACTTC CASSLLRTYEQYF TRBJ2-7 TRBV27 . few
TGTGCCAGCAGCTTAGGGGACTTACTCTACGAGCAGTACTTC CASSLGDLLYEQYF TRBJ2-7 TRBV13 . many
TGTGCCAGCAGTCGGGCCGGGTTCACCGGGGAGCTGTTTTTT CASSRAGFTGELFF TRBJ2-2 TRBV11-2 . few
TGTGCCAGCAGCTTAGCGTCGGCAAACAATCAGCCCCAGCATTTT CASSLASANNQPQHF TRBJ1-5 TRBV7-2 . .
TGTGCCACCAGCGAAGGGACAGCTAGCTCGTACGAGCAGTACTTC CATSEGTASSYEQYF TRBJ2-7 TRBV15 TRBD1 many
TGTGCCAGCAGCGGCCAGGGTCCCCCCTACGAGCAGTACTTC CASSGQGPPYEQYF TRBJ2-7 TRBV13 . many
TGTGCCAGCAGTAACAGGGGGCGGTCACCCCTCCACTTT CASSNRGRSPLHF TRBJ1-6 TRBV6-1 TRBD1 many
TGTGCCAGCAGTGTGACAGAGATACGTTTCTTT CASSVTEIRFF TRBJ1-1 TRBV2 . many
TGTGCCAGCAGTGAAGAACTAGCGGGAGGGCCGGGCAAAAACATTCAGTACTTC CASSEELAGGPGKNIQYF TRBJ2-4 TRBV6-1 TRBD2 .
TGTGCCACCAGCAGAGATCTAGCAGGGAAGGGCTACACCTTC CATSRDLAGKGYTF TRBJ1-2 TRBV15 . many
TGCGCCAGCACTTTCGAGGGTGAGCAGTACTTC CASTFEGEQYF TRBJ2-7 TRBV4-1 . .
TGTGCCAGCAGTTCCAGGGGGAGACGGGCCTACGAGCAGTACTTC CASSSRGRRAYEQYF TRBJ2-7 TRBV28 TRBD1 .
TGCAGCGTCCTAGAGCAGGGCTTGATTAGAAAGCAGTACTTC CSVLEQGLIRKQYF TRBJ2-7 TRBV29-1 . few